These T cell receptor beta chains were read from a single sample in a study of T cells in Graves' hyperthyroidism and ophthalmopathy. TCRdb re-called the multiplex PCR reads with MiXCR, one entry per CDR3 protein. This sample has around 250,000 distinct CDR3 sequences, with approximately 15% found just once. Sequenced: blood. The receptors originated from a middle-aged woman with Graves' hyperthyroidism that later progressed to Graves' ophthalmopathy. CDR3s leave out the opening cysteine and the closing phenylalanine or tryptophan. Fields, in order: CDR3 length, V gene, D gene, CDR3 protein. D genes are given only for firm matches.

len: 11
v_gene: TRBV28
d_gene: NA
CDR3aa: ASRSKRPYEQY

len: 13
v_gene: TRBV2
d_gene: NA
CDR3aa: ASTRMGYNNQPQH

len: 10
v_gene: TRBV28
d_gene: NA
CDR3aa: ASSFPGFGYT

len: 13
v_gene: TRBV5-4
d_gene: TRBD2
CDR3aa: ASSLLLAGESEQF

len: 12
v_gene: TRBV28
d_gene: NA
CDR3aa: ASSTTRGRNTIY

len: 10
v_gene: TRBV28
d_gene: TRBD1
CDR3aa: ASNRGTDTQY

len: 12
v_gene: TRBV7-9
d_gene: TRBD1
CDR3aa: ASSLAGQGSIQY

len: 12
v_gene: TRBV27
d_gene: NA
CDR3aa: ASSDLDRNSPLH

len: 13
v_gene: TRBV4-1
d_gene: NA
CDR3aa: ASSQLGSMNTEAL

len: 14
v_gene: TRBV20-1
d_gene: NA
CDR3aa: SARALARRDTGELF

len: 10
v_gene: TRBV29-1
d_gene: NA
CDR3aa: SVRPRDTEAF

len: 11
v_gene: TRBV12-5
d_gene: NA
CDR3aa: ASGLAPVETQY

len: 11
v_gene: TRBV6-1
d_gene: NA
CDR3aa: ASSGIRVAEAF

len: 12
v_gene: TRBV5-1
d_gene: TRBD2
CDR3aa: ASSSAGAQETQY

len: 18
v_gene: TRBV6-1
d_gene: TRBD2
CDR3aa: ASSPHPGLAGVSFPNEQF

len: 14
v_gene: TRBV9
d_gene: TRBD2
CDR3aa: ASSPRSIAGKETQY

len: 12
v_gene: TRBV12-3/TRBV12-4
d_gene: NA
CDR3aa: ASGGRNSVNEQF

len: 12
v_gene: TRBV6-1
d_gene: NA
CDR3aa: ASSFQGKTYEQY